This entry is about one TCR beta chain. These data are taken from a study of naive and memory T cell subsets. The germline CDR1 and CDR2 sequences are MNHEY and SMNVEV (reference sequence). The CDR3 sequence is 15 residues long. Unmatched junction bases numbered 9, after V lost 5 bases and J lost 3 bases. The beta constant-region primer was an equimolar mix of two oligonucleotides covering TRBC1 and TRBC2. One entry per CDR3 protein, called by TCRdb with MiXCR from the UMI-ligation and nested PCR reads. The top ten clones hold around 0.9% of a sample with about 85,000 distinct CDR3 sequences, around 14% of them seen once.

The V and J genes are TRBV27 and TRBJ2-7; 8 bases fit TRBD2. The clonotype comes from a human donor in good health. Sequences were obtained from central memory CD4+ T cells from blood. The CDR3 bases are TGTGCCAGCAGTACCCCCGGGGGGGGCCTCTACGAGCAGTACTTC. The encoded protein is CASSTPGGGLYEQYF.